Many counts were recorded for the clone carrying this T cell receptor (beta chain). This sample stems from a study of early T cells in non-severe SARS-CoV-2 infection. Germline V gene data show CDR1 as MNHEY and CDR2 as SVGAGI. The V gene end was trimmed by 2 bases and the J gene end by 4 bases; junction bases not matched to a gene: 9. There are 17 residues in the CDR3. Each single cDNA molecule received a unique molecular identifier. TCRdb used MiXCR to reprocess the 5' RACE reads, holding one entry per CDR3 protein. The profile shows about 30,000 distinct CDR3 sequences, about 6% of them singletons.

The chain employs TRBV6-5 and TRBJ2-3, with 10 positions matching TRBD2. The clonotype comes from an adult who was a healthcare worker with PCR-confirmed SARS-CoV-2 infection or an uninfected control (not recorded which). The specimen was whole blood. The CDR3 DNA sequence: TGTGCCAGCAGTTACCGGAGCGGGGGGGCCGGGGCAGATACGCAGTATTTT. Protein product: CASSYRSGGAGADTQYF.